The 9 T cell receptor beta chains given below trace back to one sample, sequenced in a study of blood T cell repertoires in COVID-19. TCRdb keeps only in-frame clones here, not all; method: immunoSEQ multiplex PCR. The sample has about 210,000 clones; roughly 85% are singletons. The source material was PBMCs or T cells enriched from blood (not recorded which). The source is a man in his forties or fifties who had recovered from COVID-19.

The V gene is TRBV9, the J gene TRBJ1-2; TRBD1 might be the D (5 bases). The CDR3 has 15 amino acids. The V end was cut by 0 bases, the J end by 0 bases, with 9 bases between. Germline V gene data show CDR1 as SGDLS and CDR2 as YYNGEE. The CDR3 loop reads CASSVGGDANYGYTF. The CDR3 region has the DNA TGTGCCAGCAGCGTAGGCGGGGACGCTAACTATGGCTACACCTTC.

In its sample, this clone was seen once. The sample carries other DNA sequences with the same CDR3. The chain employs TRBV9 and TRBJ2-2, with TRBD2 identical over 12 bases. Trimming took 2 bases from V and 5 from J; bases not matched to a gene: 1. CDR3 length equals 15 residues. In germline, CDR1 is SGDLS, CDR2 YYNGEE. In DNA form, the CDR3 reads TGTGCCAGCAGCGTGGGACTAGCGGGTACCGGGGAGCTGTTTTTT. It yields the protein CASSVGLAGTGELFF.

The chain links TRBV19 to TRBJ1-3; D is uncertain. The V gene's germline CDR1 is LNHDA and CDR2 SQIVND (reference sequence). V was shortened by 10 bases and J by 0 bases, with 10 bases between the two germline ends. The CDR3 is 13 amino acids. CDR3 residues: CATSTGSGNTIYF. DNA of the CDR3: TGTGCCACTAGCACCGGCTCTGGAAACACCATATATTTT.

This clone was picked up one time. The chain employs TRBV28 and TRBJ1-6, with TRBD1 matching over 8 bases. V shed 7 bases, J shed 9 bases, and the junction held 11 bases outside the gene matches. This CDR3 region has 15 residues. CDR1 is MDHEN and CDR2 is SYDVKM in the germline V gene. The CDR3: CASTSTGELVSPLHF. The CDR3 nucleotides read TGTGCCAGCACCTCGACAGGGGAATTAGTTTCACCCCTCCACTTT.

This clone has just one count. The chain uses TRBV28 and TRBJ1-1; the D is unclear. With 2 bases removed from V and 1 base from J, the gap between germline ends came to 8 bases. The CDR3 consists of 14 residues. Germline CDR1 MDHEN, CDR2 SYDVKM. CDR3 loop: CASSLTPRNTEAFF. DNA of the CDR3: TGTGCCAGCAGTTTAACTCCCCGGAACACTGAAGCTTTCTTT. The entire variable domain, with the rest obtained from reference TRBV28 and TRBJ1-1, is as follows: DVKVTQSSRYLVKRTGEKVFLECVQDMDHENMFWYRQDPGLGLRLIYFSYDVKMKEKGDIPEGYSVSREKKERFSLILESASTNQTSMYLCASSLTPRNTEAFFGQGTRLTVV.

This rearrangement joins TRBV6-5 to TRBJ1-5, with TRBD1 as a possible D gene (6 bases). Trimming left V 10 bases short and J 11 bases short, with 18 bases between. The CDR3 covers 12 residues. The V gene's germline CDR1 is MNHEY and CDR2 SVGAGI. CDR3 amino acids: CATQGPVGSQHF. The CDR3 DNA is TGTGCCACCCAGGGGCCCGTCGGGTCCCAGCATTTT.

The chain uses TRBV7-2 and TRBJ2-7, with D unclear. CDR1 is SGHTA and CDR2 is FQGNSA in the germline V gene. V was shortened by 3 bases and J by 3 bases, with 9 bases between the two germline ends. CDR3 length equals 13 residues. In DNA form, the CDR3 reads TGTGCCAGCAGCTTCGCAGGCAACTACGAGCAGTACTTC. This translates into CASSFAGNYEQYF.

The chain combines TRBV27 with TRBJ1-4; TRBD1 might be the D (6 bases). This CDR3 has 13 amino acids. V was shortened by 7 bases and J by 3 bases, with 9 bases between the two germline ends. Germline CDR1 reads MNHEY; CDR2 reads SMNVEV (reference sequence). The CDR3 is CASTGGANEKLFF. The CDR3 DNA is TGTGCCAGCACTGGGGGCGCTAATGAAAAACTGTTTTTT. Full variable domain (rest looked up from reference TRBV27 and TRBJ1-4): EAQVTQNPRYLITVTGKKLTVTCSQNMNHEYMSWYRQDPGLGLRQIYYSMNVEVTDKGDVPEGYKVSRKEKRNFPLILESPSPNQTSLYFCASTGGANEKLFFGSGTQLSVL.

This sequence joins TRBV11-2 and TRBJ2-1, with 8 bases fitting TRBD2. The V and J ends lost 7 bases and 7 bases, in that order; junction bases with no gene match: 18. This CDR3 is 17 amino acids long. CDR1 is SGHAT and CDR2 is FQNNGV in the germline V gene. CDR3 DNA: TGTGCCAGCATCTTTCTATTCGGGACTAGGGGAAATAATGAGCAGTTCTTC. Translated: CASIFLFGTRGNNEQFF.